Each of the 27 T cell receptor beta chains below was sequenced from the same sample in a study of T cells in women clearing cervical HPV infection. Produced via immunoSEQ multiplex PCR; TCRdb's table is partial and in-frame only. This sample carries around 28,000 clones, with 3% to 4% going to the ten biggest clones. Sample: blood buffy coat. The receptors derive from a woman aged 18 to 75 with a cervical HPV16 infection that either progressed to CIN3+ or cleared (not recorded which).

As for this clone: The CDR3 goes on 3 residues after the read ends, and that part is filled in from the germline J gene. The rearrangement joins TRBV19 to TRBJ2-4; 7 bases fit TRBD1. The germline CDR1 and CDR2 sequences are LNHDA and SQIVND (reference sequence). This CDR3 spans 13 amino acids. Partial CDR3 DNA: TGTGCCACTACCCCACCCGACAGGGACGGT. Translating gives CATTPPDRDG. The full CDR3 protein is CATTPPDRDGQYF.

CDR3 residues: CAAKNRSEAFF. The CDR3 bases that were read are TGTGCCGCCAAAAACAGGAGTGAA. The chain uses TRBV10-3 and TRBJ1-1; possibly TRBD1 for D (5 bases). The read stops 3 residues short of the end of the CDR3; the missing end is completed from the germline J gene. The CDR3 consists of 11 residues. The germline V and J ends were trimmed by 11 bases and 7 bases, with 14 bases remaining between them. The germline CDR1 and CDR2 sequences are ENHRY and SYGVKD.

Regarding this clone: The missing CDR3 end, 3 residues past where the read stops, is filled in from the germline J gene. The chain joins TRBV5-1 to TRBJ1-5; tentative D call: TRBD1 (6 bases). Per germline, CDR1 SGHRS and CDR2 YFSETQ. The ends were cut back, 1 base at V and 4 bases at J, with 12 bases in the middle. This CDR3 region has 15 residues. The CDR3 bases that were read are TGCGCCAGCAGCTTGTTGGGAGGGGGTAATCAGCCC. It specifies CASSLLGGGNQP. The whole CDR3 sequence is CASSLLGGGNQPQHF. Combining the CDR3 with reference TRBV5-1 and TRBJ1-5 gives the whole variable domain KAGVTQTPRYLIKTRGQQVTLSCSPISGHRSVSWYQQTPGQGLQFLFEYFSETQRNKGNFPGRFSGRQFSNSRSEMNVSTLELGDSALYLCASSLLGGGNQPQHFGDGTRLSIL.

On this clone: The observed sequence ends 3 residues before the CDR3 terminus, with the missing tail filled in from the germline J gene. This sequence joins TRBV2 and TRBJ1-6; D is unclear. Trimming pared 1 base from V and 7 bases from J, leaving 5 bases between. CDR1 is SNHLY, CDR2 FYNNEI, per germline. This CDR3 has 13 amino acids. CDR3: CASSEGGNSPLHF. CDR3 DNA, as far as it was read: TGTGCCAGCAGTGAAGGAGGGAATTCACCC.

For this clone: The sequence runs out 3 residues before the end of the CDR3; the remainder is reconstructed from the germline J gene. The rearrangement uses TRBV29-1 and TRBJ1-1; maybe TRBD1 (6 bases). The CDR3 consists of 14 residues. Germline V gene lookup returns CDR1 SQVTM and CDR2 ANQGSEA. V was pared by 7 bases and J by 0 bases, with 15 bases between. The CDR3 reads CSGVGGGLNTEAFF. The sequenced part of the CDR3 DNA is TGCAGCGGGGTAGGGGGGGGGTTGAACACTGAA. The full variable domain, its missing parts supplied by reference TRBV29-1 and TRBJ1-1, is SAVISQKPSRDICQRGTSLTIQCQVDSQVTMMFWYRQQPGQSLTLIATANQGSEATYESGFVIDKFPISRPNLTFSTLTVSNMSPEDSSIYLCSGVGGGLNTEAFFGQGTRLTVV.

On this clone itself: The CDR3 end lies 3 residues beyond the end of the read and is filled in from the germline J gene. The gene calls are TRBV2 and TRBJ2-7; possible D gene TRBD2, 6 bases. Germline-derived CDR1 and CDR2 are SNHLY and FYNNEI. The CDR3 totals 16 residues. The ends were cut back, 6 bases at V and 6 bases at J, with 24 bases in the middle. CDR3 protein: CASRHQRGSKGSEQYF. The covered CDR3 bases are TGTGCCAGCAGACATCAACGGGGGTCAAAGGGGAGCGAG.

A word on this clone: The read ends 3 residues before the CDR3 terminus; that terminus is restored from the germline J gene. The rearrangement links TRBV20-1 to TRBJ2-3; 8 nucleotides agree with TRBD1. The CDR3 loop spans 14 amino acids. Germline values: CDR1 DFQATT, CDR2 SNEGSKA (reference sequence). CDR3 sequence: CSASTGAIQETQYF. The covered CDR3 bases are TGCAGTGCGTCGACAGGGGCTATCCAAGAGACG.

Worth noting for this clone: From the germline J gene comes the end of the CDR3, since the read stops 3 residues before it. This chain uses TRBV7-8 with TRBJ1-2; D call uncertain. The CDR3 has 13 amino acids. Germline values: CDR1 SGHVS, CDR2 FQNEAQ. CDR3 amino acids: CASSSRSMNTYTF. CDR3 DNA (partial): TGTGCCAGCAGCTCCCGGTCAATGAATACC.

The CDR3 loop is CASSLTQQGGNSPLHF. The sequenced part of the CDR3 DNA is TGTGCCAGCTCCCTCACTCAACAGGGAGGTAATTCACCC. V usage is TRBV18 and J usage is TRBJ1-6; weak D call: TRBD1 (6 bases). The read ends 3 residues shy of where the CDR3 ends; the end is completed using the germline J gene. The V gene lost 6 bases and the J gene lost 6 bases, with 18 bases spanning the gap. This CDR3 region has 16 residues. CDR1 and CDR2 (germline): KGHSH, LQKENI.

With respect to this clone: With the read ending 3 residues before the CDR3 end, the germline J gene is used to fill in that end. The rearrangement uses TRBV2 and TRBJ1-2; D not certain. The CDR3 is made up of 13 amino acids. Germline-derived CDR1 and CDR2 are SNHLY and FYNNEI. V lost 5 bases and J 5 bases, leaving 12 bases between the germline ends. The sequenced part of the CDR3 DNA is TGTGCCAGCAGTACAGAGACCTTTTATGGC. Translating it yields CASSTETFYG. The entire CDR3 is CASSTETFYGYTF.

With respect to this clone: The CDR3 goes on 3 residues after the read ends, and that part is filled in from the germline J gene. The chain uses TRBV7-2 and TRBJ2-7; 8 bases map to TRBD1. Germline assignment: CDR1 SGHTA and CDR2 FQGNSA. The CDR3 runs to 15 residues. The trim removed 5 bases at V and 3 bases at J, leaving 9 bases unmatched. CDR3 bases read: TGTGCCAGCAGCCCCTCGACAGGGGCCCTCTACGAG. This gives the protein CASSPSTGALYE. The CDR3 reads in full as CASSPSTGALYEQYF.

To note about this clone: The read terminates 3 residues ahead of where the CDR3 ends, so the germline J gene completes it. The same CDR3 also results from other DNA sequences found in this sample. The chain is built from TRBV30 and TRBJ2-3, with TRBD1 as a possible D gene (6 bases). The CDR3 is 16 residues long. In germline, CDR1 is GTSNPN, CDR2 SVGIG (reference sequence). This chain's CDR3 is CAWSVQGRPYGQPQYF. Partial CDR3 DNA: TGTGCCTGGAGTGTACAGGGCCGGCCCTACGGTCAGCCG.

With respect to this clone: The CDR3 end falls 3 residues outside the read, so it is completed with the germline J gene. The J gene is TRBJ1-2, the V gene TRBV20-1; D gene unclear. Germline assignment: CDR1 DFQATT and CDR2 SNEGSKA (reference sequence). CDR3 length equals 14 residues. The covered CDR3 bases are TGCAGTGCTAGCTCGGACTGGGAATTCTACGAG. Protein: CSASSDWEFYE. In full, the CDR3 is CSASSDWEFYEYTF.

Points on this clone: The read ends 3 residues early relative to the CDR3; the germline J gene fills the gap. The chain joins TRBV7-2 to TRBJ2-3, with D possibly being TRBD2 (6 bases). The V end was cut by 5 bases, the J end by 5 bases, with 11 bases between. The germline V gene has CDR1 SGHTA and CDR2 FQGNSA. CDR3 length equals 13 residues. The chain's CDR3 is CASSLGLLDTQYF. The sequenced CDR3 bases are TGTGCCAGCAGCCTGGGACTGCTAGATACG.

Partial CDR3 DNA: TGTGCCAGCAGTCTACAGGGGCCGAACACTGAA. It translates to CASSLQGPNTE. The full CDR3 reads CASSLQGPNTEAFF. The gene calls are TRBV12-3 or TRBV12-4 and TRBJ1-1; 7 positions match TRBD1. The CDR3 end is not reached by the read, which stops 3 residues before it; the germline J gene fills it in. CDR3 length equals 14 residues. The trim removed 5 bases at V and 1 base at J, leaving 4 bases unmatched.

About this clone: One end of the junction varies from germline; a read error may be responsible. The covered CDR3 bases are TGTGCTAGCAGCCCCGGTGGGCCTGGAAACACC. Translating it yields CASSPGGPGNT. The entire CDR3 protein reads CASSPGGPGNTIYF. The chain joins TRBV7-7 to TRBJ1-3; D remains unclear. The read is 3 residues too short to cover the CDR3 end, so that end is filled in from the germline J gene. Germline lookup yields CDR1 SSHAT and CDR2 FNYEAQ (reference sequence). This CDR3 is built from 14 residues.

Note on this clone: Read data end 3 residues before the CDR3 end; the end is taken from the germline J gene. The V and J genes are TRBV19 and TRBJ1-2; D is perhaps TRBD1 (6 bases). The CDR3 runs 16 residues. Germline lookup yields CDR1 LNHDA and CDR2 SQIVND (reference sequence). The DNA read from the CDR3 is TGTGCCAGTAGTATAGTGACTAGCGGGGGGCCGGAGACC. Translation: CASSIVTSGGPET. The full CDR3 is CASSIVTSGGPETYTF.

About this clone: The read comes to an end 3 residues before the CDR3 does, leaving the germline J gene to fill in the end. The J gene is TRBJ1-6, the V gene TRBV23-1, with TRBD1 identical over 9 bases. TRBV23-1 is known as an ORF, though its function is uncertain. Unmatched junction bases numbered 5, after V lost 1 base and J lost 4 bases. The CDR3 runs to 17 residues. CDR3 region: CASSQYAGTGYNSPLHF. The sequenced part of the CDR3 DNA is TGCGCCAGCAGTCAATATGCGGGGACAGGGTATAATTCACCC.

Comment on this clone: Read coverage stops 3 residues before the CDR3 terminus; the germline J gene supplies the remainder. The chain joins TRBV29-1 to TRBJ2-2, with D possibly matching TRBD1 (5 bases). The V gene's germline CDR1 is SQVTM and CDR2 ANQGSEA. The CDR3 covers 15 residues. CDR3 bases read: TGCAGCGTGACAAGAGTAAGCTCTGGGGCCAACGTG. It translates to CSVTRVSSGANV. The entire CDR3 protein is CSVTRVSSGANVLFF.

With respect to this clone: The read terminates 3 residues before the CDR3 end, so the remaining end is supplied by the germline J gene. The chain employs TRBV18 and TRBJ2-2; 11 nucleotides align to TRBD1. Germline CDR1 reads KGHSH; CDR2 reads LQKENI. CDR3 length: 19 amino acids. The CDR3 region is CASSPLPGQGVATNEKLFF. The CDR3 bases that were read are TGTGCCAGCTCACCACTTCCGGGACAGGGGGTTGCAACTAATGAAAAG. The entire variable domain, with the rest obtained from reference TRBV18 and TRBJ2-2, is as follows: NAGVMQNPRHLVRRRGQEARLRCSPMKGHSHVYWYRQLPEEGLKFMVYLQKENIIDESGMPKERFSAEFPKEGPSILRIQQVVRGDSAAYFCASSPLPGQGVATNEKLFFGEGSRLTVL.

About this clone: The CDR3 end is not reached by the read, which stops 3 residues before it; the germline J gene fills it in. The V and J genes are TRBV20-1 and TRBJ2-7, with D possibly matching TRBD2 (6 bases). V was cut by 2 bases and J by 1 base, with 12 bases left in between. This CDR3 has 14 amino acids. Looked up from germline, CDR1 is DFQATT and CDR2 is SNEGSKA (reference sequence). CDR3 region: CSARPPAGSYEQYF. Partial CDR3 DNA: TGCAGTGCTAGACCTCCAGCGGGTTCCTACGAG.

With regard to this clone: The CDR3 is cut off 3 residues early in the read; its end comes from the germline J gene. J is TRBJ2-2 and V is TRBV18; D is unclear. This CDR3 contains 14 residues. Germline V CDR1 and CDR2: KGHSH, LQKENI. Incomplete CDR3 DNA: TGTGCCAGCTCACCATCCGCTTCTAATGAAAAG. Its translation: CASSPSASNEK. Given in full, the CDR3 is CASSPSASNEKLFF.

CDR3: CSATDAHTEAFF. The part of the CDR3 DNA that was read is TGCAGTGCTACAGATGCGCACACTGAA. The chain combines TRBV20-1 with TRBJ1-1; D is unresolved. The CDR3 goes on 3 residues after the read ends, and that part is filled in from the germline J gene. Between the trimmed V and J ends, which lost 4 bases and 3 bases, there was a span of 9 bases. Per germline, CDR1 DFQATT and CDR2 SNEGSKA (reference sequence). This CDR3 spans 12 amino acids.

Comment on this clone: The read comes to an end 3 residues before the CDR3 does, leaving the germline J gene to fill in the end. This chain uses TRBV4-2 with TRBJ2-2; the D gene is possibly TRBD1 (5 bases). There are 13 residues in the CDR3. Trimming shortened V by 4 bases and J by 6 bases, and 9 bases separated the two germline ends. Germline V CDR1 and CDR2: LGHNA, YNFKEQ. This CDR3 reads CASSLDSPGELFF. Incomplete CDR3 DNA: TGTGCCAGCAGCCTCGACAGTCCCGGGGAG.

Regarding this clone: One junction end disagrees with the germline gene, perhaps due to a read error. The read halts 3 residues ahead of the CDR3 end, with the missing end drawn from the germline J gene. The sample carries other DNA sequences with the same CDR3. The chain is built from TRBV2 and TRBJ1-3, with D possibly TRBD1 on 5 matching bases. The germline gives CDR1 SNHLY, CDR2 FYNNEI. There are 16 residues in the CDR3. The covered CDR3 bases are TGTGCCAGCAGTGGCAGGGAACAAGTCTCTGGAAACACT. Its protein is CASSGREQVSGNT. From start to end, the CDR3 is CASSGREQVSGNTIYF.

Notes on this clone: The read is 3 residues too short to cover the CDR3 end, so that end is filled in from the germline J gene. V is TRBV2 and J is TRBJ1-2; the match to TRBD1 covers 8 bases. This CDR3 spans 14 amino acids. CDR1 and CDR2 from the germline V gene are SNHLY and FYNNEI. Partial CDR3 DNA: TGTGCCAGCAGTAAGAGGACAGGGCCGTACGAC. Translation gives CASSKRTGPYD. The full CDR3 sequence reads CASSKRTGPYDYTF.

Notes on this clone: The CDR3 goes on 3 residues after the read ends, and that part is filled in from the germline J gene. The V call is TRBV6-1, the J call TRBJ1-5, with D maybe TRBD1 (5 bases). Germline CDR1 is MNHNS and CDR2 is SASEGT. V was shortened by 3 bases and J by 2 bases, with 14 bases between the two germline ends. This CDR3 region has 16 residues. The sequenced CDR3 bases are TGTGCCAGCAGTGAGATCTGGGCCAGGGGCAATCAGCCC. Its translation is CASSEIWARGNQP. The CDR3 in full is CASSEIWARGNQPQHF.